This record concerns one TCR beta chain sequence. Germline CDR1 and CDR2: SGHRS and YFSETQ. The trim removed 3 bases at V and 10 bases at J, leaving 9 bases unmatched. This CDR3 has 14 residues. The sample originates from a study of blood T cell repertoires in COVID-19. The protocol was immunoSEQ multiplex PCR, while the TCRdb copy is restricted to in-frame clones and leaves out a portion. Of about 40,000 clones listed, roughly 85% are singletons. V and J are TRBV5-1 and TRBJ1-2; 10 nucleotides align to TRBD1. The sequencing sample was made of peripheral blood. This clonotype was obtained from a human donor in a cohort sampled during active COVID-19. This chain's CDR3 is CASSSSGQGNVYTF. CDR3 nucleotide sequence: TGCGCCAGCAGCTCCTCGGGACAGGGGAATGTCTACACCTTC.